The rows below give T cell receptor beta chains drawn from one sample of a study of somatic mutations in cytotoxic T cells in rheumatoid arthritis. This table comes from immunoSEQ multiplex PCR, and its TCRdb copy is limited to in-frame clones, with some not included. The sample has 10,000 or so clones; 65% to 80% are singletons. The sample was CD8+ T cells sorted from blood. Receptors originate from an adult with rheumatoid arthritis. Both conserved end residues are part of each CDR3. Fields, in order: CDR3 protein, CDR3 DNA, D gene, V gene, J gene, CDR3 length. A D gene is named only where the DNA matches it firmly.

CDR3 protein: CSAKTGGGYTF; CDR3 DNA: TGCAGTGCTAAGACAGGGGGAGGCTACACCTTC; D gene: TRBD1; V gene: TRBV20-1; J gene: TRBJ1-2; CDR3 length: 11
CDR3 protein: CASSQDGWSTEAFF; CDR3 DNA: TGCGCCAGCAGCCAAGATGGTTGGAGCACTGAAGCTTTCTTT; D gene: .; V gene: TRBV4-3; J gene: TRBJ1-1; CDR3 length: 14
CDR3 protein: CASSLETGVDGYTF; CDR3 DNA: TGTGCCAGCAGTTTAGAGACGGGAGTGGATGGCTACACCTTC; D gene: .; V gene: TRBV28; J gene: TRBJ1-2; CDR3 length: 14
CDR3 protein: CASSTPEQHSYEQYF; CDR3 DNA: TGTGCCAGCAGTACGCCTGAACAACATTCCTACGAGCAGTACTTC; D gene: .; V gene: TRBV6-6; J gene: TRBJ2-7; CDR3 length: 15
CDR3 protein: CASSPGTRGNEQFF; CDR3 DNA: TGTGCCAGCAGTCCTGGGACTAGAGGCAATGAGCAGTTCTTC; D gene: TRBD2; V gene: TRBV27; J gene: TRBJ2-1; CDR3 length: 14
CDR3 protein: CASSPRAKASYEQYF; CDR3 DNA: TGTGCCAGCAGCCCCCGAGCTAAGGCATCCTACGAGCAGTACTTC; D gene: .; V gene: TRBV9; J gene: TRBJ2-7; CDR3 length: 15
CDR3 protein: CASSLATGFKAFF; CDR3 DNA: TGTGCCAGCAGCTTAGCAACAGGGTTTAAAGCTTTCTTT; D gene: .; V gene: TRBV7-2; J gene: TRBJ1-1; CDR3 length: 13
CDR3 protein: CASMGGWDSGANVLTF; CDR3 DNA: TGCGCCAGCATGGGGGGGTGGGACTCTGGGGCCAACGTCCTGACTTTC; D gene: TRBD2; V gene: TRBV4-1; J gene: TRBJ2-6; CDR3 length: 16
CDR3 protein: CASSQERGTMQETQYF; CDR3 DNA: TGCGCCAGCAGCCAAGAACGCGGGACTATGCAAGAGACCCAGTACTTC; D gene: TRBD2; V gene: TRBV4-3; J gene: TRBJ2-5; CDR3 length: 16
CDR3 protein: CASRYSGLGVTDTQYF; CDR3 DNA: TGTGCCAGCAGATACTCGGGACTAGGGGTCACAGATACGCAGTATTTT; D gene: TRBD2; V gene: TRBV27; J gene: TRBJ2-3; CDR3 length: 16